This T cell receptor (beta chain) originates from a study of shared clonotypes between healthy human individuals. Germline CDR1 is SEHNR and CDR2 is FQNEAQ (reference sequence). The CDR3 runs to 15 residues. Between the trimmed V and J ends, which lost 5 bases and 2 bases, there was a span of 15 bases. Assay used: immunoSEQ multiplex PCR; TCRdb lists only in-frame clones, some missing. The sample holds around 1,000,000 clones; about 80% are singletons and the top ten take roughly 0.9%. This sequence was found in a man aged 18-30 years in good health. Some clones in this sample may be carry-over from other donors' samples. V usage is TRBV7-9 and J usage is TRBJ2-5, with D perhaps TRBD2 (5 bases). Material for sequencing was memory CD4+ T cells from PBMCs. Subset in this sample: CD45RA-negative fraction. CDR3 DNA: TGTGCCAGCAGCGCCGCGGGTCCAGCTCAAGAGACCCAGTACTTC. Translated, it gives CASSAAGPAQETQYF.